The present entry profiles one TCR beta chain with its context. Its antigen is still unknown. The data were produced by immunoSEQ multiplex PCR, yet TCRdb's version contains in-frame clones alone and is incomplete. The table includes some 20,000 clones, more than 75% detected once. This sample is drawn from a study of T cells in localized non-small cell lung cancer. Overall study findings and caveats: Exceeding tumor, uninvolved adjacent lung had the highest T cell clonality. Among the top 100 tumor clones, a median around 60 appeared in adjacent lung. In the blood, greater T cell density corresponded to longer overall survival. Multi-region tumor sequencing was not done, so intratumor heterogeneity could not be excluded.

Unmatched junction bases numbered 6, after V lost 6 bases and J lost 1 base. Germline-derived CDR1 and CDR2 are MNHEY and SMNVEV (reference sequence). This CDR3 has 16 amino acids. The chain employs TRBV27 and TRBJ2-5, with 12 bases aligning to TRBD2. Sequencing used PBMCs, obtained before any cancer treatment. The receptor was isolated from a man between 40 and 69 years old with stage II squamous cell lung carcinoma. The DNA of the CDR3 is TGTGCCAGCAGACTACTACTAGCGGGAGGCCAAGAGACCCAGTACTTC. It yields the protein CASRLLLAGGQETQYF.